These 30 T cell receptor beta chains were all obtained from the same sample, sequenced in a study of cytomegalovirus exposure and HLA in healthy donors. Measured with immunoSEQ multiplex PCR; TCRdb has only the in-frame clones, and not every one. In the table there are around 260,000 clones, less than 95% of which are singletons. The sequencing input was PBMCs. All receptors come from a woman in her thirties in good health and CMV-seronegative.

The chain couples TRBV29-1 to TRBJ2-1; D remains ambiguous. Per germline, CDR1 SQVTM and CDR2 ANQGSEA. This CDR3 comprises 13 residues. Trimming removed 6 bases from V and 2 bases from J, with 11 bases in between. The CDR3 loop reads CSVDGDTYNEQFF. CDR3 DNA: TGCAGCGTGGATGGGGATACCTACAATGAGCAGTTCTTC.

CDR3: CASSDRPGLAFEQFF. In DNA, the CDR3 is TGTGCCAGCAGTGACCGTCCGGGACTAGCGTTTGAGCAGTTCTTC. This chain links TRBV6-4 with TRBJ2-1, with 10 bases lining up with TRBD2. The length of the CDR3 is 15 residues. Germline CDR1 reads MRHNA; CDR2 reads SNTAGT. The V and J ends lost 2 bases and 9 bases, in that order; junction bases with no gene match: 7.

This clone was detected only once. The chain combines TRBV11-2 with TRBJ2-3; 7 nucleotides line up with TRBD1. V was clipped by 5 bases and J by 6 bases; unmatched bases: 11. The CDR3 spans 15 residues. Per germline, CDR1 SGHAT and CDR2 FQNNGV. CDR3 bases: TGTGCCAGCAGCGGTACAGGGGCCTCCGGGGATACGCAGTATTTT. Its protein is CASSGTGASGDTQYF.

DNA of the CDR3: TGTGCCATCAGGAGGGACAGGGGGGAATCGAATGAAAAACTGTTTTTT. Translated, it gives CAIRRDRGESNEKLFF. The chain is built from TRBV10-3 and TRBJ1-4, with TRBD1 matching over 11 bases. With V trimmed by 6 bases and J by 5 bases, 8 bases remained unmatched. The CDR3 has 16 amino acids. CDR1 is ENHRY, CDR2 SYGVKD, per germline.

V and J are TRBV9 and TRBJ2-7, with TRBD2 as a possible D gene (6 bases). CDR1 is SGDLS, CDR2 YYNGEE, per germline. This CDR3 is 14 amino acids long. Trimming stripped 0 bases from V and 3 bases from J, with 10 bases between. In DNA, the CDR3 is TGTGCCAGCAGCGTAGCCTCCGGGGGCTACGAGCAGTACTTC. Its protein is CASSVASGGYEQYF. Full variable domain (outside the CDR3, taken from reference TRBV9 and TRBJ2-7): DSGVTQTPKHLITATGQRVTLRCSPRSGDLSVYWYQQSLDQGLQFLIQYYNGEERAKGNILERFSAQQFPDLHSELNLSSLELGDSALYFCASSVASGGYEQYFGPGTRLTVT.

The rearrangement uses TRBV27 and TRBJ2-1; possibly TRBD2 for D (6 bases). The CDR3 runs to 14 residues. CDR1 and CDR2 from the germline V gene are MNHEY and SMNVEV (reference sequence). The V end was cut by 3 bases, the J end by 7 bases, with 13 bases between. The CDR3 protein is CASSLSGRGNEQFF. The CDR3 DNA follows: TGTGCCAGCAGTTTGAGCGGGCGGGGAAATGAGCAGTTCTTC.

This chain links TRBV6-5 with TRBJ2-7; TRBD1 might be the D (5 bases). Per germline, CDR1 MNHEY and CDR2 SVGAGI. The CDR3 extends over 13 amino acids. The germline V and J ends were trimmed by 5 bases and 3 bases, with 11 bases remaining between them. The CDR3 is CASSTTGSYEQYF. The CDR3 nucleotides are TGTGCCAGCAGTACAACAGGAAGCTACGAGCAGTACTTC.

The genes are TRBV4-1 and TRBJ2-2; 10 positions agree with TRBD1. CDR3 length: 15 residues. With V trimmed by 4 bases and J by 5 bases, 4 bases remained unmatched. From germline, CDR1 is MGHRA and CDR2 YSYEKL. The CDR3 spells CASSLRTGGTGELFF. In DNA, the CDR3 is TGCGCCAGCAGCCTCCGGACAGGGGGTACCGGGGAGCTGTTTTTT.

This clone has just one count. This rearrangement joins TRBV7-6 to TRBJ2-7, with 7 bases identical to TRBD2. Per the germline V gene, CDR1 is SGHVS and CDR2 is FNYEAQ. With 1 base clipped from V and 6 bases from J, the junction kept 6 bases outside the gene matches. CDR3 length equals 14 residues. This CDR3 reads CASSLGGGSSEQYF. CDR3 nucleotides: TGTGCCAGCAGCTTAGGGGGCGGGAGCTCCGAGCAGTACTTC.

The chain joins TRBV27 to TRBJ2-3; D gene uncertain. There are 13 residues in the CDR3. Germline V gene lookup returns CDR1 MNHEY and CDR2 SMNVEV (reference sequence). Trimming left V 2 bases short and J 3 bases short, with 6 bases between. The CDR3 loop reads CASSLRATDTQYF. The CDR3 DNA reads TGTGCCAGCAGTTTACGGGCTACAGATACGCAGTATTTT.

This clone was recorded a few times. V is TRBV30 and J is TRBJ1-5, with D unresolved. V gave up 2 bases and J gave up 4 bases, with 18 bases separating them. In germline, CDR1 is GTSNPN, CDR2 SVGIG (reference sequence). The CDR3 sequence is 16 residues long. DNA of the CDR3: TGTGCCTGGAGTCCGCAGGAACCGGACTCTAATCAGCCCCAGCATTTT. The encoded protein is CAWSPQEPDSNQPQHF. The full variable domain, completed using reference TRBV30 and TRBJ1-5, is SQTIHQWPATLVQPVGSPLSLECTVEGTSNPNLYWYRQAAGRGLQLLFYSVGIGQISSEVPQNLSASRPQDRQFILSSKKLLLSDSGFYLCAWSPQEPDSNQPQHFGDGTRLSIL.

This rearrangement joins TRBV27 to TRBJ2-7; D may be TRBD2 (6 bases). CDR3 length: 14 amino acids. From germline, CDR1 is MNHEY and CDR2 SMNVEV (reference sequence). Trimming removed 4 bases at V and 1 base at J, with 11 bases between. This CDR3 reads CASSWGDGSYEQYF. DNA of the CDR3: TGTGCCAGCAGTTGGGGGGATGGGTCCTACGAGCAGTACTTC.

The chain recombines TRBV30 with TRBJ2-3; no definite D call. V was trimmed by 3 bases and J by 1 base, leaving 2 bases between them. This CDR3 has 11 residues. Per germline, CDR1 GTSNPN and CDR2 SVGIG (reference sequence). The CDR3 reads CAWSRTDTQYF. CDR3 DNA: TGTGCCTGGAGCCGCACAGATACGCAGTATTTT.

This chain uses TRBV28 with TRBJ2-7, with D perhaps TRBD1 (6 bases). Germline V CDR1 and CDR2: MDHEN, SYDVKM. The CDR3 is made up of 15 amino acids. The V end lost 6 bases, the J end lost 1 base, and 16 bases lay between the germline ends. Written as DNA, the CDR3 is TGTGCCAGCAGCCTACAGGGTTTGAATTCCTACGAGCAGTACTTC. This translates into CASSLQGLNSYEQYF.

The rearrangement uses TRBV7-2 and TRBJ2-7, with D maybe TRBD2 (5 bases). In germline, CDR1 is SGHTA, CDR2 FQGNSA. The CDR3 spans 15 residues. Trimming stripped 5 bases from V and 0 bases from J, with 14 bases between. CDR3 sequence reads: CASSTHAGVSYEQYF. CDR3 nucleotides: TGTGCCAGCAGCACCCATGCCGGGGTCTCCTACGAGCAGTACTTC.

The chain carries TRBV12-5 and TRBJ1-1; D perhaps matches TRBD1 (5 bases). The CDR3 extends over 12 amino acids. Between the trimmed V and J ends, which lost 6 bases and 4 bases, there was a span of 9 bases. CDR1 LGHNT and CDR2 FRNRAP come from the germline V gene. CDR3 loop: CASGEGLTEAFF. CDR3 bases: TGTGCTAGTGGGGAGGGACTCACTGAAGCTTTCTTT.

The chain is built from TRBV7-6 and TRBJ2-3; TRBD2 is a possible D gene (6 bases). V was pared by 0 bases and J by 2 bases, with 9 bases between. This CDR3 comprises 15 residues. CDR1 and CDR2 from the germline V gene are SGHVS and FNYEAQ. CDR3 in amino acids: CASSLAGGSTDTQYF. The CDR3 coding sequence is TGTGCCAGCAGCTTAGCGGGAGGCTCCACAGATACGCAGTATTTT.

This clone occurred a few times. The CDR3 DNA reads as TGTGCCAGTAGTACCGACGGGACTAGTTGGTGGCCCGGGGAGCTGTTTTTT. Translation: CASSTDGTSWWPGELFF. The chain employs TRBV19 and TRBJ2-2; 8 positions agree with TRBD2. Germline V gene data show CDR1 as LNHDA and CDR2 as SQIVND (reference sequence). This CDR3 has 17 residues. V lost 4 bases to trimming and J lost 6 bases; unmatched junction nucleotides: 13.

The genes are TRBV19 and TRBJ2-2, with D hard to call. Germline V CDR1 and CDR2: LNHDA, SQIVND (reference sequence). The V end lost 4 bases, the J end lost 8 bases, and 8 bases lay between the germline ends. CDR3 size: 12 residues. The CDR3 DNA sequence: TGTGCCAGTAGTAAACGTAGAGGGGAGCTGTTTTTT. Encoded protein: CASSKRRGELFF.

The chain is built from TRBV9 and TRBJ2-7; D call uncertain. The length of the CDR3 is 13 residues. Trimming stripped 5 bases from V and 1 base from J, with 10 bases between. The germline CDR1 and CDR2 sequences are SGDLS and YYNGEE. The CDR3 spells CASSPRQSYEQYF. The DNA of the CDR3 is TGTGCCAGCAGTCCAAGGCAATCCTACGAGCAGTACTTC.

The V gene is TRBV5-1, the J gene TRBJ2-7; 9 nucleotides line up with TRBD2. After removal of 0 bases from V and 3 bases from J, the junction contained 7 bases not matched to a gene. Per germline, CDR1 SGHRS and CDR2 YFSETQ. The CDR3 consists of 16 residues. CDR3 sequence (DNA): TGCGCCAGCAGCTTGGTGCCTAGCGGGACAATCTACGAGCAGTACTTC. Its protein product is CASSLVPSGTIYEQYF.

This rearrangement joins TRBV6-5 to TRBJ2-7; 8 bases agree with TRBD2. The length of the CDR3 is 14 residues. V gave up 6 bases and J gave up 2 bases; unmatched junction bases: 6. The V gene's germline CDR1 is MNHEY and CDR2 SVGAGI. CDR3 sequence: CASSRTSTTYEQYF. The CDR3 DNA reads TGTGCCAGCAGCAGGACTAGCACTACCTACGAGCAGTACTTC.

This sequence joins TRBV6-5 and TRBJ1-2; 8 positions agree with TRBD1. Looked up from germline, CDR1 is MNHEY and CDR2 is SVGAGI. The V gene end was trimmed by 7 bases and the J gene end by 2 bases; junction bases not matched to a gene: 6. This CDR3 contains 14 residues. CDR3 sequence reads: CASISTGENYGYTF. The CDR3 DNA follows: TGTGCCAGCATTTCGACAGGGGAAAACTATGGCTACACCTTC.

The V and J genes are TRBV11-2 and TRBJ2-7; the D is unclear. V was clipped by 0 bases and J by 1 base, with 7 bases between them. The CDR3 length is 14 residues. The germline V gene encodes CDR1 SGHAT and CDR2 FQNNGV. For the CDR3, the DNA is TGTGCCAGCAGCTTAGAAAGGCAGTCCTACGAGCAGTACTTC. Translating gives CASSLERQSYEQYF. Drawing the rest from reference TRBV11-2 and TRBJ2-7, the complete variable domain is EAGVAQSPRYKIIEKRQSVAFWCNPISGHATLYWYQQILGQGPKLLIQFQNNGVVDDSQLPKDRFSAERLKGVDSTLKIQPAKLEDSAVYLCASSLERQSYEQYFGPGTRLTVT.

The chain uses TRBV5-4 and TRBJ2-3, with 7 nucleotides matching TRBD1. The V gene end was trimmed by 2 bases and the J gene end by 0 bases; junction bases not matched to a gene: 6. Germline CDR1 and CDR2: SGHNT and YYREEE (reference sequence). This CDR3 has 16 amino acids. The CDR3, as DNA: TGTGCCAGCAGCTTACAGGGGACGCCTAGCACAGATACGCAGTATTTT. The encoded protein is CASSLQGTPSTDTQYF. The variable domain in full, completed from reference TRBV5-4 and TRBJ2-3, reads ETGVTQSPTHLIKTRGQQVTLRCSSQSGHNTVSWYQQALGQGPQFIFQYYREEENGRGNFPPRFSGLQFPNYSSELNVNALELDDSALYLCASSLQGTPSTDTQYFGPGTRLTVL.

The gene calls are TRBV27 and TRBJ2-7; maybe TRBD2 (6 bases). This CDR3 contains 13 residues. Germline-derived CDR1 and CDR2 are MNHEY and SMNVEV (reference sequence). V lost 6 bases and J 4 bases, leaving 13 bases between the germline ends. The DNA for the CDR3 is TGTGCCAGCAGCCACGGGGGAGAGTACGAGCAGTACTTC. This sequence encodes CASSHGGEYEQYF.

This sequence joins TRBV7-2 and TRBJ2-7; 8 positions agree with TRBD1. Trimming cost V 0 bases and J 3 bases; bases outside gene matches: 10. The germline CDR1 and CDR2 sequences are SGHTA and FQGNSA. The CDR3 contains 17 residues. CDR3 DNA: TGTGCCAGCAGCTTAGCGATTCTTGGGACAGGAGGCTACGAGCAGTACTTC. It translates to CASSLAILGTGGYEQYF.

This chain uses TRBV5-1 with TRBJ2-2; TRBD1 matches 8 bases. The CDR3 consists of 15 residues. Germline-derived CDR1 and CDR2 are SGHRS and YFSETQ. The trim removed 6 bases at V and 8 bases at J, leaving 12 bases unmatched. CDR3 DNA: TGCGCCAGCACGGAGCAGGGGGCCCCACCGGGGGAGCTGTTTTTT. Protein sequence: CASTEQGAPPGELFF.

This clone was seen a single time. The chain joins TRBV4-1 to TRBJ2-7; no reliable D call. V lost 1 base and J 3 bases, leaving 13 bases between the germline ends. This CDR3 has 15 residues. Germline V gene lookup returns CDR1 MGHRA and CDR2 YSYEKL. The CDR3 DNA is TGCGCCAGCAGCCAAGGCTCGACTTCGGGCTACGAGCAGTACTTC. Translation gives CASSQGSTSGYEQYF.

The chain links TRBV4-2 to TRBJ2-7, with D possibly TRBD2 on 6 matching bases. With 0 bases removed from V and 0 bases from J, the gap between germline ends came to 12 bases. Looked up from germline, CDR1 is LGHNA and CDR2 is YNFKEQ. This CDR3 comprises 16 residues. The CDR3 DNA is TGTGCCAGCAGCCAAGATTTAACCGGGGGCTCCTACGAGCAGTACTTC. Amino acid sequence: CASSQDLTGGSYEQYF.